Each of the 28 T cell receptor beta chains below was sequenced from the same sample in a study of beta chain features in type 1 diabetes. TCRB transcripts that were expressed got sequenced, as all of the isolated RNA had been reverse transcribed. Data came from immunoSEQ multiplex PCR; TCRdb stores just in-frame clones and leaves some out. This sample carries 450,000 to 600,000 clones, 30% of them seen once, and the ten largest clones take around 0.065%. Material for sequencing was naive CD4+ T cells from blood. These receptors originate from a man aged 18 to 30 in good health.

As regards this clone: Distinct nucleotide sequences in the sample also encode this CDR3. The chain combines TRBV18 with TRBJ2-1; D not resolved. Germline V lookup: CDR1 KGHSH, CDR2 LQKENI. The CDR3 runs to 13 residues. The V end was cut by 6 bases, the J end by 0 bases, with 6 bases between. CDR3 region: CASSLSSYNEQFF. The CDR3, as DNA: TGTGCCAGCTCCCTCAGCTCCTACAATGAGCAGTTCTTC.

The CDR3 coding sequence is TGTGCCACCAGCCTGAGGGCAGGGGGAATTGAAAAACTGTTTTTT. This gives the protein CATSLRAGGIEKLFF. V gene TRBV15 combines with J gene TRBJ1-4; 7 nucleotides agree with TRBD1. Germline-derived CDR1 and CDR2 are LNHNV and YYDKDF (reference sequence). The CDR3 is 15 amino acids. V was pared by 5 bases and J by 7 bases, with 10 bases of the junction left unmatched.

The genes are TRBV6-4 and TRBJ2-1, with unresolved D. V lost 5 bases and J 1 base, leaving 6 bases between the germline ends. This CDR3 has 13 residues. Germline V CDR1 and CDR2: MRHNA, SNTAGT. The CDR3 protein is CASSLDSYNEQFF. In nucleotides, the CDR3 is TGTGCCAGCAGTCTGGATTCCTACAATGAGCAGTTCTTC.

The chain uses TRBV5-1 and TRBJ1-2, with D perhaps TRBD1 (5 bases). Germline V CDR1 and CDR2: SGHRS, YFSETQ. V dropped 0 bases and J dropped 3 bases, with 6 bases sitting between them. The CDR3 runs to 13 residues. CDR3 protein: CASSLVTDYGYTF. CDR3 nucleotide sequence: TGCGCCAGCAGCTTGGTGACAGACTATGGCTACACCTTC.

The rearrangement joins TRBV18 to TRBJ2-1; a possible D gene is TRBD1 (5 bases). Trimming removed 3 bases at V and 1 base at J, with 10 bases between. The CDR3 covers 15 residues. CDR1 and CDR2 (germline): KGHSH, LQKENI. The CDR3 protein is CASSPVAGSYNEQFF. The CDR3 DNA is TGTGCCAGCTCACCGGTTGCAGGGTCCTACAATGAGCAGTTCTTC.

This clone has a handful of counts. This CDR3 reads CASSAPSGTGVFNEQFF. CDR3 DNA: TGTGCCAGCAGCGCCCCGTCCGGGACAGGGGTTTTTAATGAGCAGTTCTTC. The V and J genes are TRBV9 and TRBJ2-1, with TRBD1 matching 10 bases. V gave up 3 bases and J gave up 7 bases; unmatched junction bases: 13. The CDR3 extends over 17 amino acids. Germline CDR1 is SGDLS and CDR2 is YYNGEE.

The V gene is TRBV4-1, the J gene TRBJ2-7; TRBD1 or TRBD2 may be the D gene (5 bases each). The CDR3 totals 15 residues. Germline assignment: CDR1 MGHRA and CDR2 YSYEKL. The V gene lost 3 bases and the J gene lost 2 bases, with 14 bases spanning the gap. CDR3 DNA: TGCGCCAGCAGCCAGGCCGGGACCGACACCTACGAGCAGTACTTC. This translates into CASSQAGTDTYEQYF.

The chain couples TRBV5-1 to TRBJ2-3, with D unclear. The CDR3 spans 13 residues. Germline loops: CDR1 SGHRS, CDR2 YFSETQ. The V and J ends lost 4 bases and 4 bases respectively, with 10 bases between them. The CDR3: CASSPNTADTQYF. The CDR3, as DNA: TGCGCCAGCAGCCCAAATACAGCAGATACGCAGTATTTT. The whole variable domain, remainder taken from reference TRBV5-1 and TRBJ2-3, is KAGVTQTPRYLIKTRGQQVTLSCSPISGHRSVSWYQQTPGQGLQFLFEYFSETQRNKGNFPGRFSGRQFSNSRSEMNVSTLELGDSALYLCASSPNTADTQYFGPGTRLTVL.

This clone was counted between two and nine times. CDR3 in amino acids: CASRGTGYSGANVLTF. For the CDR3, the DNA is TGTGCCAGCAGGGGAACAGGATACTCTGGGGCCAACGTCCTGACTTTC. The chain joins TRBV28 to TRBJ2-6; a weak D match, TRBD1 (5 bases). Germline CDR1 and CDR2: MDHEN and SYDVKM. Trimming removed 6 bases at V and 0 bases at J, with 12 bases between. The CDR3 covers 16 residues. Full variable domain (missing parts from reference TRBV28 and TRBJ2-6): DVKVTQSSRYLVKRTGEKVFLECVQDMDHENMFWYRQDPGLGLRLIYFSYDVKMKEKGDIPEGYSVSREKKERFSLILESASTNQTSMYLCASRGTGYSGANVLTFGAGSRLTVL.

The chain combines TRBV7-3 with TRBJ2-1, with a weak D call TRBD2 (5 bases). CDR1 and CDR2 from the germline V gene are SGHTA and FQGTGA. V shed 0 bases and J shed 0 bases, with 9 bases lying between them. This CDR3 has 16 residues. CDR3 in amino acids: CASSLTAGSSYNEQFF. The CDR3 nucleotides are TGTGCCAGCAGCTTAACGGCGGGCAGCTCCTACAATGAGCAGTTCTTC.

The sample holds a few counts of this clone. The chain recombines TRBV7-9 with TRBJ1-5; D unclear. Germline V gene sequence: CDR1 SEHNR, CDR2 FQNEAQ (reference sequence). CDR3 length: 13 amino acids. With 4 bases removed from V and 10 bases from J, the gap between germline ends came to 14 bases. CDR3 region: CASSSNDIRPQHF. CDR3 bases: TGTGCCAGCAGCTCGAATGACATCCGTCCCCAGCATTTT.

The chain combines TRBV7-8 with TRBJ1-5; D not resolved. With 3 bases removed from V and 5 bases from J, the gap between germline ends came to 8 bases. The CDR3 runs to 13 residues. Germline CDR1 is SGHVS and CDR2 is FQNEAQ. CDR3 sequence reads: CASSLSVDQPQHF. The CDR3 DNA reads as TGTGCCAGCAGCTTGTCGGTTGATCAGCCCCAGCATTTT.

This clone has a handful of counts. The chain employs TRBV11-2 and TRBJ2-7, with 9 bases aligning to TRBD2. The CDR3 loop spans 14 amino acids. Germline CDR1 SGHAT, CDR2 FQNNGV. The V gene end was trimmed by 3 bases and the J gene end by 0 bases; junction bases not matched to a gene: 0. CDR3 DNA: TGTGCCAGCAGCTTTAGCGGGAGCTCCTACGAGCAGTACTTC. This gives the protein CASSFSGSSYEQYF.

This clone was counted a few times. Different DNA sequences within this sample yield the same CDR3. This chain joins TRBV30 and TRBJ1-5; the D is unclear. Between the trimmed V and J ends, which lost 0 bases and 3 bases, there was a span of 6 bases. CDR3 length equals 13 residues. Germline CDR1 and CDR2: GTSNPN and SVGIG (reference sequence). The CDR3 nucleotides read TGTGCCTGGAGTGTACTCTCCAATCAGCCCCAGCATTTT. Amino acids: CAWSVLSNQPQHF.

This clone occurred a few times. The chain recombines TRBV28 with TRBJ2-3, with D perhaps matching TRBD1 (6 bases). The CDR3 consists of 13 residues. Germline V gene sequence: CDR1 MDHEN, CDR2 SYDVKM. CDR3 region: CVATGHPTDTQYF. DNA of the CDR3: TGTGTAGCTACGGGACATCCCACAGATACGCAGTATTTT.

V is TRBV7-2 and J is TRBJ1-2; D uncertain. CDR3 size: 13 residues. With 5 bases removed from V and 6 bases from J, the gap between germline ends came to 13 bases. CDR1 and CDR2 from the germline V gene are SGHTA and FQGNSA. CDR3 sequence: CASSAVLLDGYTF. In DNA, the CDR3 is TGTGCCAGCAGCGCGGTGCTCCTCGATGGCTACACCTTC.

This clone has only a few counts. Other DNA sequences in the same sample also yield this CDR3. V and J are TRBV30 and TRBJ1-3; D uncertain. There are 12 residues in the CDR3. Germline lookup yields CDR1 GTSNPN and CDR2 SVGIG (reference sequence). The V end was cut by 0 bases, the J end by 2 bases, with 2 bases between. The CDR3 here is CAWSVPGNTIYF. CDR3 DNA sequence: TGTGCCTGGAGTGTACCTGGAAACACCATATATTTT.

The genes are TRBV28 and TRBJ2-7; 8 nucleotides align to TRBD2. The CDR3 has 16 residues. V shed 6 bases and J 2 bases; nucleotides not matched to a gene: 12. Germline CDR1 and CDR2: MDHEN and SYDVKM. The CDR3 sequence: CASSSPGGRLTYEQYF. In DNA, the CDR3 is TGTGCCAGCAGCTCCCCTGGCGGGAGGCTCACCTACGAGCAGTACTTC.

The chain employs TRBV9 and TRBJ2-7, with 8 bases matching TRBD1. The V gene end was trimmed by 4 bases and the J gene end by 9 bases; junction bases not matched to a gene: 12. Germline assignment: CDR1 SGDLS and CDR2 YYNGEE. The CDR3 loop spans 14 amino acids. CDR3 region: CASSLESGGTVQYF. The DNA of the CDR3 is TGTGCCAGCAGCCTAGAGTCAGGGGGCACGGTGCAGTACTTC.

The chain links TRBV2 to TRBJ2-1, with a tentative D call TRBD1 (5 bases). CDR3 length equals 15 residues. The germline V and J ends were trimmed by 2 bases and 9 bases, with 17 bases remaining between them. In germline, CDR1 is SNHLY, CDR2 FYNNEI. The CDR3 protein is CASSESNAGRGEQFF. For the CDR3, the DNA is TGTGCCAGCAGTGAAAGTAATGCAGGGCGAGGTGAGCAGTTCTTC.

This clone has more than one count but fewer than ten. The CDR3 DNA follows: TGTGCCTGGAAGTGGAGCGGGGAGCTGTTTTTT. It specifies CAWKWSGELFF. The chain uses TRBV30 and TRBJ2-2, with unresolved D. This CDR3 contains 11 residues. Germline CDR1 GTSNPN, CDR2 SVGIG (reference sequence). The V gene lost 4 bases and the J gene lost 7 bases, with 7 bases spanning the gap.

This clone was seen a few times. The rearrangement joins TRBV4-2 to TRBJ2-7; tentative D call: TRBD2 (6 bases). Trimming removed 3 bases from V and 2 bases from J, with 14 bases in between. CDR1 is LGHNA, CDR2 YNFKEQ, per germline. This CDR3 comprises 15 residues. The DNA of the CDR3 is TGTGCCAGCAGCCACAAGCTTAGGGAGGCCTACGAGCAGTACTTC. Protein sequence: CASSHKLREAYEQYF.

This clone occurred a few times. The chain couples TRBV29-1 to TRBJ2-7; D may be TRBD1 (6 bases). The V and J ends lost 6 bases and 0 bases respectively, with 15 bases between them. Per the germline V gene, CDR1 is SQVTM and CDR2 is ANQGSEA. CDR3 length: 14 residues. CDR3 region: CSVDLVTGSYEQYF. The CDR3, as DNA: TGCAGCGTCGATTTGGTGACAGGCTCCTACGAGCAGTACTTC.

This clone appeared a few times. This chain uses TRBV7-9 with TRBJ2-5; TRBD1 matches at 8 bases. With 5 bases clipped from V and 4 bases from J, the junction kept 9 bases outside the gene matches. The germline V gene encodes CDR1 SEHNR and CDR2 FQNEAQ (reference sequence). The CDR3 totals 15 residues. The CDR3 nucleotides are TGTGCCAGCAGCCTTAGAGAAACAGGGGGAGAGACCCAGTACTTC. Its protein product is CASSLRETGGETQYF.

V gene TRBV6-5 combines with J gene TRBJ1-2; no clear D. Looked up from germline, CDR1 is MNHEY and CDR2 is SVGAGI. CDR3 length equals 14 residues. The V gene lost 0 bases and the J gene lost 4 bases, with 9 bases spanning the gap. The CDR3 nucleotides read TGTGCCAGCAGTTACTCGAGCAGAGGCTATGGCTACACCTTC. This encodes CASSYSSRGYGYTF.

Note on this clone: Within the sample, other DNA sequences also encode this same CDR3. This chain joins TRBV29-1 and TRBJ1-2; D remains ambiguous. The V end lost 6 bases, the J end lost 4 bases, and 9 bases lay between the germline ends. Germline loops: CDR1 SQVTM, CDR2 ANQGSEA. The CDR3 loop spans 11 amino acids. The CDR3 spells CSVGDFYGYTF. In nucleotides, the CDR3 is TGCAGCGTCGGGGATTTCTATGGCTACACCTTC.

This sequence joins TRBV7-9 and TRBJ2-2; D gene ambiguous. The CDR3 has 13 amino acids. CDR1 and CDR2 (germline): SEHNR, FQNEAQ (reference sequence). V lost 4 bases and J lost 4, with 7 bases in between. The DNA of the CDR3 is TGTGCCAGCAGCTCAAGCGTCACCGGGGAGCTGTTTTTT. It codes for CASSSSVTGELFF. The full variable domain, its missing parts supplied by reference TRBV7-9 and TRBJ2-2, is DTGVSQNPRHKITKRGQNVTFRCDPISEHNRLYWYRQTLGQGPEFLTYFQNEAQLEKSRLLSDRFSAERPKGSFSTLEIQRTEQGDSAMYLCASSSSVTGELFFGEGSRLTVL.

The genes are TRBV7-9 and TRBJ1-2; D ambiguous. Trimming left V 5 bases short and J 7 bases short, with 11 bases between. Germline V lookup: CDR1 SEHNR, CDR2 FQNEAQ (reference sequence). This CDR3 has 12 residues. CDR3 sequence reads: CASSPTVGGYTF. Here the CDR3 DNA reads TGTGCCAGCAGCCCCACCGTGGGTGGCTACACCTTC.